Below, 11 T cell receptor beta chains from the same sample are listed, as sequenced in a study of T-cell memory formation after mild COVID-19. Using its own MiXCR run on the 5' RACE reads, TCRdb lists one record per CDR3 protein. Of 90,000 to 120,000 distinct CDR3 sequences listed, approximately 15% are singletons. The material sequenced was PBMCs or a T cell subset sorted from them (not recorded which). The receptors derive from a man younger than 35 who had mild COVID-19 (a few samples of this study predate the infection). Cell type and time point are not known.

This chain uses TRBV6-1 with TRBJ2-1; 7 nucleotides line up with TRBD2. The CDR3 runs to 15 residues. Looked up from germline, CDR1 is MNHNS and CDR2 is SASEGT. Trimming at V came to 6 bases and at J to 7 bases, leaving 12 bases not matched to a gene. CDR3 coding DNA: TGTGCCAGCAGACGACTAGCAATGGGAGGGAATGAGCAGTTCTTC. Encoded protein: CASRRLAMGGNEQFF.

The chain couples TRBV4-1 to TRBJ2-5; 15 nucleotides match TRBD2. The CDR3 has 17 amino acids. The V gene's germline CDR1 is MGHRA and CDR2 YSYEKL. With 5 bases clipped from V and 5 bases from J, the junction kept 9 bases outside the gene matches. This CDR3 reads CASSSTRTSGGAETQYF. In DNA, the CDR3 is TGCGCCAGCAGCTCGACGCGGACTAGCGGGGGGGCCGAGACCCAGTACTTC.

The chain recombines TRBV6-5 with TRBJ2-7; D perhaps matches TRBD1 (6 bases). With 5 bases removed from V and 3 bases from J, the gap between germline ends came to 14 bases. The CDR3 covers 14 residues. In germline, CDR1 is MNHEY, CDR2 SVGAGI. The CDR3 spells CASSKDRPDYEQYF. CDR3 DNA sequence: TGTGCCAGCAGTAAAGACAGGCCGGACTACGAGCAGTACTTC.

The chain links TRBV5-1 to TRBJ1-1; TRBD1 agrees at 7 bases. CDR3 size: 14 residues. Germline V gene data show CDR1 as SGHRS and CDR2 as YFSETQ. Germline trimming cut 4 bases from V and 1 base from J; bases unmatched to any gene: 4. The CDR3 DNA reads TGCGCCAGCAGCCAAACAGGGGAGAACACTGAAGCTTTCTTT. Translating gives CASSQTGENTEAFF.

Ten or more counts support this clonotype. The chain has TRBV25-1 and TRBJ2-5; D is uncertain. The V and J ends lost 3 bases and 1 base respectively, with 9 bases between them. CDR3 length: 14 residues. Germline assignment: CDR1 MGHDK and CDR2 SYGVNS. The CDR3 spells CASSERTLQETQYF. The CDR3 region has the DNA TGTGCCAGCAGTGAGCGTACGCTCCAAGAGACCCAGTACTTC. Together with reference TRBV25-1 and TRBJ2-5, the CDR3 gives the full variable domain: EADIYQTPRYLVIGTGKKITLECSQTMGHDKMYWYQQDPGMELHLIHYSYGVNSTEKGDLSSESTVSRIRTEHFPLTLESARPSHTSQYLCASSERTLQETQYFGPGTRLLVL.

This rearrangement joins TRBV7-8 to TRBJ2-7; D is undetermined. CDR3 length: 15 amino acids. Germline CDR1 reads SGHVS; CDR2 reads FQNEAQ. Trimming removed 4 bases from V and 2 bases from J, with 15 bases in between. Here the CDR3 reads CASSSDVGFPYEQYV. The CDR3, as DNA: TGTGCCAGCAGCTCAGACGTCGGGTTCCCCTACGAGCAGTACGTC.

This clonotype was counted ten times or more. The V gene is TRBV5-1, the J gene TRBJ2-2; D possibly corresponds to TRBD2 (6 bases). The CDR3 has 17 residues. V was trimmed by 4 bases and J by 7 bases, leaving 23 bases between them. Germline CDR1 SGHRS, CDR2 YFSETQ. The CDR3 coding sequence is TGCGCCAGCAGCGTTAGGATTTGGGCTAGCGAAGGCGGGGAGCTGTTTTTT. It specifies CASSVRIWASEGGELFF.

This clonotype was observed a handful of times. This sequence joins TRBV20-1 and TRBJ2-6, with D perhaps TRBD1 (6 bases). Trimming shortened V by 4 bases and J by 0 bases, and 13 bases separated the two germline ends. CDR1 and CDR2 from the germline V gene are DFQATT and SNEGSKA (reference sequence). The CDR3 spans 16 residues. The CDR3 spells CSATHLRGSGANVLTF. The CDR3 DNA is TGCAGTGCTACCCACCTCAGGGGCTCTGGGGCCAACGTCCTGACTTTC.

This rearrangement joins TRBV18 to TRBJ2-3, with TRBD2 matching over 11 bases. The CDR3 spans 14 residues. J was trimmed by 4 bases and V by 7 bases; bases with no gene match: 4. Germline loops: CDR1 KGHSH, CDR2 LQKENI. This CDR3 reads CASFTSGGPDTQYF. The CDR3 bases are TGTGCCAGCTTTACTAGCGGGGGTCCAGATACGCAGTATTTT. The full variable domain, with the rest looked up from reference TRBV18 and TRBJ2-3, is NAGVMQNPRHLVRRRGQEARLRCSPMKGHSHVYWYRQLPEEGLKFMVYLQKENIIDESGMPKERFSAEFPKEGPSILRIQQVVRGDSAAYFCASFTSGGPDTQYFGPGTRLTVL.

Many counts were recorded for this clonotype. This chain joins TRBV4-2 and TRBJ1-5; D might be TRBD1 (5 bases). CDR3 length: 16 amino acids. Germline V gene lookup returns CDR1 LGHNA and CDR2 YNFKEQ. V lost 1 base and J lost 1, with 11 bases in between. CDR3 coding DNA: TGTGCCAGCAGCCAAGGCGGCAGGGTAAGCAATCAGCCCCAGCATTTT. Amino acids: CASSQGGRVSNQPQHF.

V gene TRBV29-1 combines with J gene TRBJ2-7; a possible D gene is TRBD1 (5 bases). Trimming took off 1 base at V and 3 bases at J, with 13 bases between the two ends. The germline V gene has CDR1 SQVTM and CDR2 ANQGSEA. The CDR3 has 14 residues. The CDR3 coding sequence is TGCAGCGTTGAAGGTGGCAGGGTGGGCTACGAGCAGTACTTC. As protein: CSVEGGRVGYEQYF.